The entry below describes one T cell receptor beta chain. Antigen specificity is unknown. These data come from a study of T cell responses to AZD1222 COVID-19 vaccine. Study at large: Pooled in the analysis were second doses at about 4 or about 12 weeks.

Using immunoSEQ multiplex PCR, the repertoire was profiled, and TCRdb retains in-frame clones only, with some absent. The sample yields some 66,000 clones, about 88% seen once. Study results and limitations: Spike-specific TCR breadth and depth went up after people got two AZD1222 doses. CD4 TCRs covered the whole spike, strongest at regions 160-218 and 743-854. Repertoires in all cases were sampled only once the peak T cell response had passed.

The sequence came from an adult in good health. The sequencing used peripheral blood, collected on day 0 of AZD1222 vaccination.

Here the CDR3 reads CASSLVSYEQYF. In DNA form, the CDR3 reads TGTGCCAGCAGCCTAGTTTCCTACGAGCAGTACTTC. The chain uses TRBV3-1 (or the pseudogene TRBV3-2) and TRBJ2-7; D is unresolved. The germline V and J ends were trimmed by 4 bases and 1 base, with 5 bases remaining between them. In germline, CDR1 is LGHDT, CDR2 YNNKEL (reference sequence). The CDR3 is made up of 12 amino acids.